The 32 T cell receptor beta chains given below trace back to one sample, sequenced in a study of vaccination effects on CD4 cells after COVID-19. These receptors are not linked to any known antigen. Data came from immunoSEQ multiplex PCR; TCRdb stores just in-frame clones and leaves some out. The table shows over 80,000 clones, with 60% to 85% occurring only once. Antigen-specific CD4+ T cells were expanded (with viral peptide pools) by the ViraFEST assay ahead of sequencing. At the end of nine to ten days of culture, CD4+ T cells were isolated. Vaccine administered to participants consisted of two doses of either BNT162b2 or mRNA-1273. Sequenced here: CD4+ T cells from PBMCs cultured with HCoV-OC43 spike peptides, sampled after COVID-19 vaccination. Regarding subset: HCoV-OC43 spike overlapping peptide pool stimulation. The receptors derive from a human donor who received a COVID-19 vaccine.

The chain has TRBV18 and TRBJ2-2; perhaps TRBD1 as D (5 bases). V lost 6 bases and J lost 4, with 12 bases in between. Germline V gene data show CDR1 as KGHSH and CDR2 as LQKENI. The CDR3 is 14 amino acids. CDR3 DNA sequence: TGTGCCAGCTCTACATTGGGGCTCACCGGGGAGCTGTTTTTT. Translation gives CASSTLGLTGELFF.

This clone was picked up a small number of times. This chain uses TRBV3-1 (or the pseudogene TRBV3-2) with TRBJ2-3; no definite D call. Trimming stripped 3 bases from V and 3 bases from J, with 10 bases between. The CDR3 is made up of 14 amino acids. In germline, CDR1 is LGHDT, CDR2 YNNKEL (reference sequence). CDR3 region: CASSQGWGTDTQYF. In DNA form, the CDR3 reads TGTGCCAGCAGCCAGGGCTGGGGTACAGATACGCAGTATTTT.

The rearrangement joins TRBV11-2 to TRBJ2-5; 8 nucleotides agree with TRBD2. This CDR3 has 13 amino acids. Germline CDR1 reads SGHAT; CDR2 reads FQNNGV. The trim removed 10 bases at V and 3 bases at J, leaving 7 bases unmatched. The CDR3 DNA is TGTGCCACCCACCCAGCGGGAGAAGAGACCCAGTACTTC. This codes for CATHPAGEETQYF.

The V call is TRBV7-2, the J call TRBJ2-1; 8 nucleotides agree with TRBD1. The CDR3 runs 13 residues. The trim removed 5 bases at V and 9 bases at J, leaving 6 bases unmatched. Germline-derived CDR1 and CDR2 are SGHTA and FQGNSA. The CDR3 DNA follows: TGTGCCAGCAGCGCCGGACAGGGCCGTGAGCAGTTCTTC. It yields the protein CASSAGQGREQFF.

The J gene is TRBJ1-5, the V gene TRBV2; 11 positions match TRBD1. With V trimmed by 4 bases and J by 6 bases, 5 bases remained unmatched. Germline lookup yields CDR1 SNHLY and CDR2 FYNNEI. The CDR3 length is 15 residues. The CDR3 here is CASSAGTGGIQPQHF. CDR3 DNA: TGTGCCAGCAGTGCCGGGACAGGGGGTATTCAGCCCCAGCATTTT.

The rearrangement joins TRBV5-6 to TRBJ2-3; no reliable D call. The ends were cut back, 6 bases at V and 8 bases at J, with 7 bases in the middle. Germline CDR1 is SGHDT and CDR2 is YYEEEE. CDR3 length: 10 amino acids. The CDR3 is CASIRATQYF. Written as DNA, the CDR3 is TGTGCCAGCATCCGGGCTACGCAGTATTTT.

This chain uses TRBV28 with TRBJ1-3; 9 bases agree with TRBD1. The CDR3 sequence is 17 residues long. Germline-derived CDR1 and CDR2 are MDHEN and SYDVKM. V shed 4 bases and J 1 base; nucleotides not matched to a gene: 8. The CDR3 protein is CASSYAGTGRSGNTIYF. The CDR3 DNA sequence: TGTGCCAGCAGTTACGCCGGGACAGGGAGGTCTGGAAACACCATATATTTT.

V gene TRBV18 combines with J gene TRBJ1-3, with TRBD1 matching over 9 bases. Losses at the gene ends were 5 bases for V and 4 bases for J; bases not matched to a gene: 6. The germline CDR1 and CDR2 sequences are KGHSH and LQKENI. The CDR3 totals 15 residues. The CDR3 loop is CASSRDRAGGNTIYF. Written as DNA, the CDR3 is TGTGCCAGCTCAAGGGACAGGGCGGGCGGAAACACCATATATTTT.

There are a few counts of this clone. The chain couples TRBV7-2 to TRBJ1-6; maybe TRBD1 (5 bases). This CDR3 has 17 amino acids. Germline V gene data show CDR1 as SGHTA and CDR2 as FQGNSA. The V end was cut by 5 bases, the J end by 2 bases, with 16 bases between. CDR3 nucleotide sequence: TGTGCCAGCAGCCTTCTTGGACATGCTACCTATAATTCACCCCTCCACTTT. The encoded protein is CASSLLGHATYNSPLHF.

The V gene is TRBV4-1, the J gene TRBJ2-3; TRBD2 aligns across 9 bases. CDR1 and CDR2 (germline): MGHRA, YSYEKL. The CDR3 is made up of 20 amino acids. V lost 2 bases to trimming and J lost 0 bases; unmatched junction nucleotides: 15. The CDR3 bases are TGCGCCAGCAGCCAACGGCCGACTAGCGGCCCCGATAGTAGCACAGATACGCAGTATTTT. Its protein is CASSQRPTSGPDSSTDTQYF.

This clone was seen only once. The gene calls are TRBV19 and TRBJ1-1, with 8 positions matching TRBD1. Looked up from germline, CDR1 is LNHDA and CDR2 is SQIVND (reference sequence). V lost 7 bases to trimming and J lost 1 base; unmatched junction nucleotides: 11. The CDR3 sequence is 16 residues long. CDR3 nucleotides: TGTGCCAGTATCATTCCGAGGGGGACAGGGAACACTGAAGCTTTCTTT. Protein product: CASIIPRGTGNTEAFF.

The chain employs TRBV2 and TRBJ1-3; D is ambiguous. Germline CDR1 and CDR2: SNHLY and FYNNEI. The CDR3 is made up of 13 amino acids. Trimming took 7 bases from V and 0 from J, leaving 7 bases between them. The CDR3 sequence: CASMRTSGNTIYF. The CDR3 DNA reads TGTGCCAGCATGAGGACCTCTGGAAACACCATATATTTT.

The CDR3 DNA is TGTGCCAGCGGATTAGCAGGGGATAATCAGCCCCAGCATTTT. This sequence encodes CASGLAGDNQPQHF. The chain carries TRBV7-3 and TRBJ1-5, with a tentative D call TRBD1 (6 bases). The V and J ends lost 8 bases and 4 bases respectively, with 15 bases between them. CDR1 and CDR2 (germline): SGHTA, FQGTGA. This CDR3 contains 14 residues.

In its sample, this clone was seen once. The J gene is TRBJ1-2, the V gene TRBV5-1, with no clear D. The germline V gene encodes CDR1 SGHRS and CDR2 YFSETQ. Trimming removed 5 bases from V and 5 bases from J, with 13 bases in between. This CDR3 has 13 residues. CDR3 nucleotide sequence: TGCGCCAGCAGGGGGAGTCTAAAGTATGGCTACACCTTC. Encoded protein: CASRGSLKYGYTF.

This sequence joins TRBV7-7 and TRBJ2-3; TRBD2 matches at 11 bases. CDR1 and CDR2 from the germline V gene are SSHAT and FNYEAQ (reference sequence). The CDR3 has 15 residues. V was clipped by 5 bases and J by 5 bases; unmatched bases: 6. The CDR3 DNA reads TGTGCCAGCAGCCGAGGTACTAGCGGGAGAGATACGCAGTATTTT. It codes for CASSRGTSGRDTQYF.

This clone is a singleton in its sample. The rearrangement links TRBV12-3 or TRBV12-4 to TRBJ1-2; D is perhaps TRBD1 (6 bases). V lost 3 bases to trimming and J lost 4 bases, with 9 bases between them. The length of the CDR3 is 13 residues. CDR3 in DNA: TGTGCCAGCAGTTTTGGGGGGCGCTATGGCTACACCTTC. Encoded protein: CASSFGGRYGYTF.

The chain recombines TRBV19 with TRBJ2-5, with D tentatively TRBD1 (7 bases). V was clipped by 6 bases and J by 6 bases, with 14 bases between them. The CDR3 consists of 13 residues. Per germline, CDR1 LNHDA and CDR2 SQIVND (reference sequence). The CDR3 DNA is TGTGCCAGTAGCCAGGGGGGTCTCAAGACCCAGTACTTC. Its translation: CASSQGGLKTQYF.

V usage is TRBV6-5 and J usage is TRBJ2-7; a possible D gene is TRBD1 (6 bases). V lost 8 bases and J 0 bases, leaving 14 bases between the germline ends. The length of the CDR3 is 14 residues. Germline CDR1 and CDR2: MNHEY and SVGAGI. The CDR3 DNA is TGTGCCAGCCACGCTACAGGGATCTCCTACGAGCAGTACGTC. It specifies CASHATGISYEQYV.

V is TRBV24-1 and J is TRBJ2-2, with 7 bases fitting TRBD2. Germline V gene data show CDR1 as KGHDR and CDR2 as SFDVKD. V was pared by 9 bases and J by 0 bases, with 3 bases of the junction left unmatched. This CDR3 comprises 14 residues. In DNA, the CDR3 is TGTGCCACCGGGGGGGACGCGAACACCGGGGAGCTGTTTTTT. This encodes CATGGDANTGELFF.

This clone has only one observation. The chain links TRBV2 to TRBJ2-7, with D perhaps given as TRBD1 or TRBD2 (5 bases each). CDR1 and CDR2 (germline): SNHLY, FYNNEI. Trimming removed 6 bases from V and 2 bases from J, with 11 bases in between. The CDR3 has 13 residues. The CDR3: CASRDWGTYEQYV. CDR3 bases: TGTGCCAGCAGGGACTGGGGGACCTACGAGCAGTACGTC.

V is TRBV7-2 and J is TRBJ2-6; D tentatively fits TRBD1 or TRBD2 (5 bases each). Between the trimmed V and J ends, which lost 1 base and 2 bases, there was a span of 9 bases. The CDR3 runs 16 residues. CDR1 SGHTA and CDR2 FQGNSA come from the germline V gene. The CDR3 DNA reads TGTGCCAGCAGCTTAGAGGGGACGACTGGGGCCAACGTCCTGACTTTC. This sequence encodes CASSLEGTTGANVLTF.

The V and J genes are TRBV2 and TRBJ2-2; D gene uncertain. With 4 bases removed from V and 0 bases from J, the gap between germline ends came to 6 bases. This CDR3 spans 14 amino acids. The germline CDR1 and CDR2 sequences are SNHLY and FYNNEI. The CDR3 region has the DNA TGTGCCAGCAGTGTTCAACCGAACACCGGGGAGCTGTTTTTT. It is translated as CASSVQPNTGELFF.

J is TRBJ1-2 and V is TRBV2, with TRBD1 as a possible D gene (6 bases). CDR3 size: 13 residues. Germline V CDR1 and CDR2: SNHLY, FYNNEI. V was shortened by 6 bases and J by 6 bases, with 14 bases between the two germline ends. CDR3 DNA sequence: TGTGCCAGCAGAGGGGACATATTCCATGGCTACACCTTC. It yields the protein CASRGDIFHGYTF.

The chain combines TRBV3-1 (or the pseudogene TRBV3-2) with TRBJ2-1; a weak D match, TRBD1 (6 bases). Trimming left V 3 bases short and J 2 bases short, with 11 bases between. The V gene's germline CDR1 is LGHDT and CDR2 YNNKEL (reference sequence). The CDR3 covers 15 residues. The CDR3 loop reads CASSHNRDPYNEQFF. The CDR3 DNA reads TGTGCCAGCAGCCACAACAGGGACCCCTACAATGAGCAGTTCTTC.

The genes are TRBV7-9 and TRBJ1-2; D might be TRBD1 (6 bases). This CDR3 is built from 14 residues. CDR1 and CDR2 (germline): SEHNR, FQNEAQ (reference sequence). V gave up 1 base and J gave up 2 bases, with 8 bases separating them. For the CDR3, the DNA is TGTGCCAGCAGCTTAGTGACAGGAAACTATGGCTACACCTTC. This codes for CASSLVTGNYGYTF.

The chain uses TRBV18 and TRBJ1-4; D uncertain. From germline, CDR1 is KGHSH and CDR2 LQKENI. V dropped 3 bases and J dropped 7 bases, with 12 bases sitting between them. This CDR3 comprises 14 residues. The DNA of the CDR3 is TGTGCCAGCTCACCCAATAGGGCCGCTGAAAAACTGTTTTTT. This encodes CASSPNRAAEKLFF.

The V call is TRBV4-3, the J call TRBJ2-7; D is ambiguous. V gave up 0 bases and J gave up 3 bases, with 9 bases separating them. Per germline, CDR1 LGHNA and CDR2 YSLEER. The CDR3 loop spans 14 amino acids. CDR3: CASSQEVDVYEQYV. The CDR3 DNA is TGCGCCAGCAGCCAAGAGGTCGACGTCTACGAGCAGTACGTC.

The chain carries TRBV29-1 and TRBJ2-6; 10 nucleotides agree with TRBD1. CDR3 size: 15 residues. The V gene end was trimmed by 7 bases and the J gene end by 4 bases; junction bases not matched to a gene: 7. Per the germline V gene, CDR1 is SQVTM and CDR2 is ANQGSEA. In DNA form, the CDR3 reads TGCAGCGCCCGACAGGGGGCGGGCGGGGCCAACGTCCTGACTTTC. This translates into CSARQGAGGANVLTF.

V is TRBV2 and J is TRBJ2-1; the match to TRBD2 covers 9 bases. The CDR3 is 12 residues long. The junction had 8 bases not matched to a gene; V was cut back by 6 bases and J by 14 bases. From germline, CDR1 is SNHLY and CDR2 FYNNEI. CDR3 sequence reads: CASRLGGTSKFF. CDR3 nucleotides: TGTGCCAGCAGGCTCGGAGGGACTAGCAAGTTCTTC.

The gene calls are TRBV5-1 and TRBJ2-5, with TRBD1 as a possible D gene (5 bases). Trimming took 0 bases from V and 1 from J, leaving 10 bases between them. Germline CDR1 is SGHRS and CDR2 is YFSETQ. This CDR3 spans 15 amino acids. CDR3 sequence: CASSLGLGVQETQYF. Written as DNA, the CDR3 is TGCGCCAGCAGCTTGGGGCTAGGGGTCCAAGAGACCCAGTACTTC.

The rearrangement uses TRBV7-2 and TRBJ2-3, with 14 bases fitting TRBD2. V lost 5 bases and J lost 7; bases outside the gene matches: 5. Germline-derived CDR1 and CDR2 are SGHTA and FQGNSA. The CDR3 spans 15 residues. For the CDR3, the DNA is TGTGCCAGCAGCGCGACTAGCGGGGGGGCTTATACGCAGTATTTT. This translates into CASSATSGGAYTQYF. The full variable domain, its missing parts supplied by reference TRBV7-2 and TRBJ2-3, is GAGVSQSPSNKVTEKGKDVELRCDPISGHTALYWYRQSLGQGLEFLIYFQGNSAPDKSGLPSDRFSAERTGGSVSTLTIQRTQQEDSAVYLCASSATSGGAYTQYFGPGTRLTVL.

This chain connects TRBV27 to TRBJ1-5, with D unresolved. V was trimmed by 5 bases and J by 0 bases, leaving 8 bases between them. CDR3 length: 14 residues. Germline assignment: CDR1 MNHEY and CDR2 SMNVEV (reference sequence). CDR3 in amino acids: CASSLRDSNQPQHF. The CDR3 DNA is TGTGCCAGCAGTCTTAGGGATAGCAATCAGCCCCAGCATTTT.